Listed here are 20 T cell receptor beta chains from one sample, sequenced in a study of OX40 agonist ivuxolimab in advanced cancers. This table comes from immunoSEQ multiplex PCR, and its TCRdb copy is limited to in-frame clones, with some not included. The sample lists about 79,000 clones, 80% to 90% occurring once. This material consisted of CD4+ or CD8+ T cells sorted from blood, taken in a trial of the OX40 agonist ivuxolimab. These TCRs come from an adult with an advanced solid tumor such as melanoma, head and neck, liver or kidney cancer.

The chain is built from TRBV2 and TRBJ1-2; 7 bases fit TRBD1. The CDR3 extends over 14 amino acids. Germline CDR1 SNHLY, CDR2 FYNNEI. V shed 8 bases, J shed 2 bases, and the junction held 8 bases outside the gene matches. The CDR3 DNA reads TGTGCCAGCCAAAGGCCGGGACAGAACTATGGCTACACCTTC. Translation gives CASQRPGQNYGYTF.

The V and J genes are TRBV30 and TRBJ1-6; no firm D call. The V gene's germline CDR1 is GTSNPN and CDR2 SVGIG (reference sequence). The CDR3 sequence is 12 residues long. V was pared by 2 bases and J by 7 bases, with 6 bases between. Here the CDR3 reads CAWSRLNSPLHF. DNA for the CDR3: TGTGCCTGGAGTAGACTGAATTCACCCCTCCACTTT.

J is TRBJ2-2 and V is TRBV11-2; 9 nucleotides agree with TRBD1. The V gene end was trimmed by 5 bases and the J gene end by 4 bases; junction bases not matched to a gene: 2. This CDR3 has 14 residues. The germline V gene has CDR1 SGHAT and CDR2 FQNNGV. Here the CDR3 reads CASSQDRGTGELFF. The CDR3, as DNA: TGTGCCAGCAGCCAGGACAGGGGCACCGGGGAGCTGTTTTTT.

The V gene is TRBV6-1, the J gene TRBJ1-2; perhaps TRBD1 as D (6 bases). CDR3 length equals 15 residues. The germline V and J ends were trimmed by 4 bases and 5 bases, with 17 bases remaining between them. CDR1 and CDR2 (germline): MNHNS, SASEGT. CDR3 residues: CASSGTLGTRYGYTF. CDR3 coding DNA: TGTGCCAGCAGTGGAACGCTCGGGACACGTTATGGCTACACCTTC.

A remark on this clone: Compared with germline, one end of the junction differs, possibly owing to a read error. The chain joins TRBV15 to TRBJ2-1, with 15 bases identical to TRBD2. Germline-derived CDR1 and CDR2 are LNHNV and YYDKDF (reference sequence). The length of the CDR3 is 17 residues. The CDR3 sequence is CATTRGLAGGDGVEQFF. Written as DNA, the CDR3 is TGTGCCACCACCAGAGGACTAGCGGGAGGGGATGGCGTTGAGCAGTTCTTC.

V is TRBV30 and J is TRBJ1-1; D ambiguous. Germline V gene data show CDR1 as GTSNPN and CDR2 as SVGIG (reference sequence). V shed 4 bases and J shed 0 bases, with 9 bases lying between them. This CDR3 has 13 residues. The CDR3 protein is CAWNPGMNTEAFF. CDR3 DNA: TGTGCCTGGAATCCGGGCATGAACACTGAAGCTTTCTTT.

In this sample, this clone turned up a few times. The gene calls are TRBV10-1 and TRBJ1-2; D gene uncertain. This CDR3 contains 14 residues. Germline V lookup: CDR1 WNHNN, CDR2 SYGVQD (reference sequence). Between the trimmed V and J ends, which lost 4 bases and 5 bases, there was a span of 14 bases. CDR3 region: CASSGLTASYGYTF. CDR3 nucleotides: TGCGCCAGCAGTGGGCTAACCGCAAGTTATGGCTACACCTTC.

This chain joins TRBV15 and TRBJ2-5, with D unresolved. This CDR3 comprises 13 residues. CDR1 and CDR2 (germline): LNHNV, YYDKDF (reference sequence). Trimming shortened V by 0 bases and J by 4 bases, and 6 bases separated the two germline ends. The CDR3 reads CATSRDGIETQYF. The CDR3 nucleotides are TGTGCCACCAGCAGAGACGGAATAGAGACCCAGTACTTC.

The CDR3 loop is CASSSFQREYNEQFF. The CDR3 nucleotides are TGTGCCAGCAGTTCTTTCCAGCGGGAGTACAATGAGCAGTTCTTC. This sequence joins TRBV6-5 and TRBJ2-1; 8 bases fit TRBD2. Germline values: CDR1 MNHEY, CDR2 SVGAGI. The junction had 6 bases not matched to a gene; V was cut back by 4 bases and J by 4 bases. CDR3 length equals 15 residues.

This sequence joins TRBV11-2 and TRBJ1-2, with 8 bases matching TRBD1. Germline lookup yields CDR1 SGHAT and CDR2 FQNNGV. J was trimmed by 5 bases and V by 0 bases; bases with no gene match: 2. This CDR3 region has 14 residues. CDR3 sequence: CASSLDRTGYGYTF. DNA for the CDR3: TGTGCCAGCAGCTTAGACCGGACAGGGTATGGCTACACCTTC.

This chain joins TRBV27 and TRBJ2-1, with 9 bases fitting TRBD2. CDR1 and CDR2 from the germline V gene are MNHEY and SMNVEV (reference sequence). With 6 bases clipped from V and 2 bases from J, the junction kept 8 bases outside the gene matches. CDR3 length equals 16 residues. In nucleotides, the CDR3 is TGTGCCAGCAGATACCTAGCGGGACGTACCTACAATGAGCAGTTCTTC. Its protein product is CASRYLAGRTYNEQFF.

The rearrangement links TRBV18 to TRBJ2-7, with D perhaps matching TRBD1 (6 bases). V was cut by 2 bases and J by 2 bases, with 10 bases left in between. From germline, CDR1 is KGHSH and CDR2 LQKENI. This CDR3 has 14 residues. In DNA form, the CDR3 reads TGTGCCAGCTCACCAAGCAGGGGAGCCTACGAGCAGTACTTC. Amino acids: CASSPSRGAYEQYF.

This chain uses TRBV10-3 with TRBJ2-1; 11 bases align to TRBD2. The ends lost 3 bases at V and 7 bases at J; junction bases unmatched: 8. This CDR3 has 16 amino acids. The germline CDR1 and CDR2 sequences are ENHRY and SYGVKD. This chain's CDR3 is CAISDPVSGRGNEQFF. CDR3 nucleotide sequence: TGTGCCATCAGTGACCCGGTTAGCGGGAGGGGGAATGAGCAGTTCTTC.

The chain links TRBV6-1 to TRBJ2-3; D is unclear. V was pared by 7 bases and J by 5 bases, with 16 bases between. CDR1 is MNHNS and CDR2 is SASEGT in the germline V gene. This CDR3 comprises 14 residues. DNA for the CDR3: TGTGCCAGCACGGTAGCCCCAAAGGGAGATACGCAGTATTTT. Its protein product is CASTVAPKGDTQYF.

The genes are TRBV2 and TRBJ2-1; unclear D gene. The CDR3 loop spans 13 amino acids. The V gene lost 5 bases and the J gene lost 6 bases, with 11 bases spanning the gap. Germline lookup yields CDR1 SNHLY and CDR2 FYNNEI. CDR3 sequence reads: CASSLDPPNEQFF. CDR3 nucleotides: TGTGCCAGCAGTCTGGACCCTCCCAATGAGCAGTTCTTC.

The chain carries TRBV11-2 and TRBJ2-3; D might be TRBD1 (6 bases). The germline V gene has CDR1 SGHAT and CDR2 FQNNGV. V was cut by 4 bases and J by 8 bases, with 19 bases left in between. The CDR3 consists of 15 residues. The CDR3 here is CASSSTRIEGGTQYF. The CDR3 DNA reads TGTGCCAGCAGCTCCACTAGAATAGAAGGGGGTACGCAGTATTTT.

This clone was seen once. The V call is TRBV29-1, the J call TRBJ2-1; no clear D gene. Trimming cost V 5 bases and J 0 bases, with 8 bases left between them. The CDR3 runs to 13 residues. Germline loops: CDR1 SQVTM, CDR2 ANQGSEA. The CDR3 loop reads CSVFVVSYNEQFF. CDR3 nucleotide sequence: TGCAGCGTTTTTGTGGTCTCCTACAATGAGCAGTTCTTC.

This chain links TRBV19 with TRBJ1-1; D is ambiguous. V was clipped by 3 bases and J by 0 bases, with 14 bases between them. Germline loops: CDR1 LNHDA, CDR2 SQIVND (reference sequence). The CDR3 length is 16 residues. As DNA, the CDR3 is TGTGCCAGTAGTATGCAGTTCACCCAGATGAACACTGAAGCTTTCTTT. Its protein product is CASSMQFTQMNTEAFF.

This clone was seen a few times. V and J are TRBV5-1 and TRBJ2-1; 12 nucleotides agree with TRBD1. The V segment lost 4 bases and the J segment 10 bases; nucleotides outside the gene matches: 3. This CDR3 region has 13 residues. The germline gives CDR1 SGHRS, CDR2 YFSETQ. The CDR3 is CASSPGQGAEQFF. The CDR3 DNA follows: TGCGCCAGCAGCCCGGGACAGGGGGCGGAGCAGTTCTTC. The complete variable domain, with remaining parts taken from reference TRBV5-1 and TRBJ2-1, reads KAGVTQTPRYLIKTRGQQVTLSCSPISGHRSVSWYQQTPGQGLQFLFEYFSETQRNKGNFPGRFSGRQFSNSRSEMNVSTLELGDSALYLCASSPGQGAEQFFGPGTRLTVL.

The DNA for the CDR3 is TGTGCCAGCAGCCCGGGACAGGCTTCGTACTATGGCTACACCTTC. It translates to CASSPGQASYYGYTF. The V call is TRBV5-4, the J call TRBJ1-2; 8 positions agree with TRBD1. V lost 4 bases and J lost 3; bases outside the gene matches: 8. The V gene's germline CDR1 is SGHNT and CDR2 YYREEE (reference sequence). The CDR3 is 15 residues long.